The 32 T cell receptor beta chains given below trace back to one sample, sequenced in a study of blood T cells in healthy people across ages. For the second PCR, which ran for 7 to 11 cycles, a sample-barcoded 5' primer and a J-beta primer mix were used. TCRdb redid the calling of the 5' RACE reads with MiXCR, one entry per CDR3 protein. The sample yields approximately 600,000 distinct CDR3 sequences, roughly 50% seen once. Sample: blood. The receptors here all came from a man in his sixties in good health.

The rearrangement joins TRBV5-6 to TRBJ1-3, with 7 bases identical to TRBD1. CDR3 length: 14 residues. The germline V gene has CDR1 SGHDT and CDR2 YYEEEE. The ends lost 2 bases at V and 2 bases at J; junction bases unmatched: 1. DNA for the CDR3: TGTGCCAGCAGCTTAAGGGGGCCTGGAAACACCATATATTTT. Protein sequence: CASSLRGPGNTIYF.

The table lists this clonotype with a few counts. The CDR3 loop reads CSVDGAGGSYEQYF. CDR3 DNA: TGCAGCGTTGACGGTGCAGGGGGCTCCTACGAGCAGTACTTC. V and J are TRBV29-1 and TRBJ2-7; 7 bases match TRBD1. This CDR3 contains 14 residues. The germline CDR1 and CDR2 sequences are SQVTM and ANQGSEA. J gave up 0 bases and V 3 bases, and 5 bases lay outside the gene matches.

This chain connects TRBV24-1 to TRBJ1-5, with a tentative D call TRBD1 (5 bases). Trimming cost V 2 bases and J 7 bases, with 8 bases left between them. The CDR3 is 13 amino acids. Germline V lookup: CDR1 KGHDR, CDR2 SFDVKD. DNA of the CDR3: TGTGCCACCAGTGATTCGCAGGGACAGCCCCAGCATTTT. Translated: CATSDSQGQPQHF.

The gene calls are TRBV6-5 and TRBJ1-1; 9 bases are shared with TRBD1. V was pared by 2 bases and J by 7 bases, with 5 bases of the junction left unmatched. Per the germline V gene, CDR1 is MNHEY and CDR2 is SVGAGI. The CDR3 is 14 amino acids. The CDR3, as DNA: TGTGCCAGCAGTTACCGCCGGGACAGGGTTGAAGCTTTCTTT. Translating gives CASSYRRDRVEAFF.

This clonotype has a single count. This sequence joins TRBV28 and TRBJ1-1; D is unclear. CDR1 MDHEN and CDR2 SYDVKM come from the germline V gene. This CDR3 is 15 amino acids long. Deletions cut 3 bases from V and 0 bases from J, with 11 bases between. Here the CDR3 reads CASSFPTQVNTEAFF. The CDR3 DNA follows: TGTGCCAGCAGTTTCCCCACTCAGGTGAACACTGAAGCTTTCTTT.

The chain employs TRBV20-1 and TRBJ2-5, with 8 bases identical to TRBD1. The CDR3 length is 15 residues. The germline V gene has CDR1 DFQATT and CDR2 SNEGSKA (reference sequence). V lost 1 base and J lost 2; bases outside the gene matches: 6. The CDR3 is CSARVLQGAQETQYF. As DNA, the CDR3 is TGCAGTGCTAGAGTTCTCCAGGGGGCACAAGAGACCCAGTACTTC.

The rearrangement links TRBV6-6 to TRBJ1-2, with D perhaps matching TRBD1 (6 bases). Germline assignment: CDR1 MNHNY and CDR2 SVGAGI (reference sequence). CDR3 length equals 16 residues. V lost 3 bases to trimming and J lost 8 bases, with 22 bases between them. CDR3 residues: CASSYPPGTGGNGYTF. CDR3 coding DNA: TGTGCCAGCAGTTATCCCCCCGGGACGGGGGGCAACGGCTACACCTTC.

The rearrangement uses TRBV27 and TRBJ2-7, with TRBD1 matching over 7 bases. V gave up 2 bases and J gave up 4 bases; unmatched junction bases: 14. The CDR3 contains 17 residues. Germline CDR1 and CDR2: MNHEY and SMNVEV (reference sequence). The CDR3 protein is CASSLLKETGHLYEQYF. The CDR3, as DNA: TGTGCCAGCAGTTTACTTAAGGAGACAGGGCATTTGTACGAGCAGTACTTC.

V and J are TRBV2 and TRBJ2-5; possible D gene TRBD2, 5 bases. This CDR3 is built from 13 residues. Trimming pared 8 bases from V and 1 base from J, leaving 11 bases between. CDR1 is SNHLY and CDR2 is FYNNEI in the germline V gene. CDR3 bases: TGTGCCAGCGGCAGCGGCCCCCAAGAGACCCAGTACTTC. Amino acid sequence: CASGSGPQETQYF.

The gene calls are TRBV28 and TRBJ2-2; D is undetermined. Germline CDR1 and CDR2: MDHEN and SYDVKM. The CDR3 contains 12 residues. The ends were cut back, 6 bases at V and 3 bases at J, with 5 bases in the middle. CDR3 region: CASRDYTGELFF. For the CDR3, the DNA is TGTGCCAGCAGGGATTACACCGGGGAGCTGTTTTTT. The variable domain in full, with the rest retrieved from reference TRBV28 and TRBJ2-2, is DVKVTQSSRYLVKRTGEKVFLECVQDMDHENMFWYRQDPGLGLRLIYFSYDVKMKEKGDIPEGYSVSREKKERFSLILESASTNQTSMYLCASRDYTGELFFGEGSRLTVL.

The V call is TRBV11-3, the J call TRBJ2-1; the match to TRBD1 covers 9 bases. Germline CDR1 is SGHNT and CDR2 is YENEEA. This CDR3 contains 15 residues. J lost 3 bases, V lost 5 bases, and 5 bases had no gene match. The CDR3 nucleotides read TGTGCCAGCAGCGGTTGGACAGGGGTCTACAATGAGCAGTTCTTC. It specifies CASSGWTGVYNEQFF.

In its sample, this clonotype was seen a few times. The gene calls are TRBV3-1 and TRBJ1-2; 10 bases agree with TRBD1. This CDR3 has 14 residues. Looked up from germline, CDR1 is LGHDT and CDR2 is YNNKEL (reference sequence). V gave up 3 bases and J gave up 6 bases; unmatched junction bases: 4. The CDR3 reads CASSQTGTGDGYTF. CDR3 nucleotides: TGTGCCAGCAGCCAGACCGGGACAGGGGATGGCTACACCTTC. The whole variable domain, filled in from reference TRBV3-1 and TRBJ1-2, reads DTAVSQTPKYLVTQMGNDKSIKCEQNLGHDTMYWYKQDSKKFLKIMFSYNNKELIINETVPNRFSPKSPDKAHLNLHINSLELGDSAVYFCASSQTGTGDGYTFGSGTRLTVV.

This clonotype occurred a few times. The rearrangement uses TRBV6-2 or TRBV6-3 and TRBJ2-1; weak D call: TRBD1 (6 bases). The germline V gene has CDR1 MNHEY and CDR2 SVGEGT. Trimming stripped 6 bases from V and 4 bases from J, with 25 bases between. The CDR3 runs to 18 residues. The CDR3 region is CASRNGGRARSGYNEQFF. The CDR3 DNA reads TGTGCCAGCAGGAATGGGGGCAGGGCCAGATCGGGGTACAATGAGCAGTTCTTC.

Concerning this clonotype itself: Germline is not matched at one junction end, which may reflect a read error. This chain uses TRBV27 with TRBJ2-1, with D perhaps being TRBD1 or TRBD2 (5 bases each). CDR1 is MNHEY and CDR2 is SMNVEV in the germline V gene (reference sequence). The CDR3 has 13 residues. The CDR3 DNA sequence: TGTGCCAGCAGGAGGGATGAGGACAATAAGCAGTTCTTC. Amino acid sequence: CASRRDEDNKQFF.

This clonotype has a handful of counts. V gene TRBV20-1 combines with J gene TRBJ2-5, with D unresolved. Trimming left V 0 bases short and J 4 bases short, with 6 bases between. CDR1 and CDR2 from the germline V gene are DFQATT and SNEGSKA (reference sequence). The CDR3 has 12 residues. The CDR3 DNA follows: TGCAGTGCTAGAGATCAGTTAGAGACCCAGTACTTC. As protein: CSARDQLETQYF.

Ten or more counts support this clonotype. CDR3 protein: CASSFPGQQETQYF. The CDR3 nucleotides are TGTGCCAGCAGCTTCCCGGGACAGCAAGAGACCCAGTACTTC. This chain uses TRBV7-7 with TRBJ2-5; 7 bases match TRBD1. V lost 3 bases to trimming and J lost 2 bases; unmatched junction nucleotides: 3. This CDR3 spans 14 amino acids. Germline values: CDR1 SSHAT, CDR2 FNYEAQ (reference sequence).

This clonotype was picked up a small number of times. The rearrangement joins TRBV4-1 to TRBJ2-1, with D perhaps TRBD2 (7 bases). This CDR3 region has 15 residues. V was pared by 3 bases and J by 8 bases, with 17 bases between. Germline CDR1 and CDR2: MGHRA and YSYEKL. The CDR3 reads CASSQPRGKGDEQFF. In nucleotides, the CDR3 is TGCGCCAGCAGCCAGCCGCGGGGGAAGGGGGATGAGCAGTTCTTC.

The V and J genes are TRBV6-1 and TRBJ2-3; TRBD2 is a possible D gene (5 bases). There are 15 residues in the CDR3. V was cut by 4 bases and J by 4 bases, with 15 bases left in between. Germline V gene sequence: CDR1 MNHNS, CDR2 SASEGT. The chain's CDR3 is CASSVEGEGPDTQYF. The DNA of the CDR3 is TGTGCCAGCAGTGTAGAGGGAGAGGGTCCAGATACGCAGTATTTT.

The CDR3 spells CASRPRAARDEQYF. The CDR3 nucleotides read TGCGCCAGCAGGCCAAGAGCGGCGAGGGACGAGCAGTACTTC. This sequence joins TRBV4-1 and TRBJ2-7; D is possibly TRBD2 (5 bases). The CDR3 runs 14 residues. CDR1 is MGHRA and CDR2 is YSYEKL in the germline V gene. Trimming removed 6 bases from V and 5 bases from J, with 17 bases in between.

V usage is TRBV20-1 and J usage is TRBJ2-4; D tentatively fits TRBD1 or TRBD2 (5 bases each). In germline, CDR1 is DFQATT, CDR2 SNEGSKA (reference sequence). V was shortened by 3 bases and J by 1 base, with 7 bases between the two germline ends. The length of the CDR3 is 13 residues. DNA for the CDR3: TGCAGTGCTAGGGGGACGGCCAAAAACATTCAGTACTTC. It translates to CSARGTAKNIQYF.

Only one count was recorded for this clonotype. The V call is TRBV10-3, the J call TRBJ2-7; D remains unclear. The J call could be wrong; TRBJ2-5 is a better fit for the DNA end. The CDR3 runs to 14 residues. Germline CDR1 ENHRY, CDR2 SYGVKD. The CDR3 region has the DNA TGTGCCATCAGTGAATCCCAGCCACAAGAGACCCAGTACTTC. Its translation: CAISESQPQETQYF.

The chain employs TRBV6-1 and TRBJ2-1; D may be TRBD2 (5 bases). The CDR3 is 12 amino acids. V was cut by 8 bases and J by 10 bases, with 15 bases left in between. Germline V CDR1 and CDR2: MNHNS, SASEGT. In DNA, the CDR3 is TGTGCCAGCCTCGAGGGCAGGTCCGAGCAGTTCTTC. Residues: CASLEGRSEQFF.

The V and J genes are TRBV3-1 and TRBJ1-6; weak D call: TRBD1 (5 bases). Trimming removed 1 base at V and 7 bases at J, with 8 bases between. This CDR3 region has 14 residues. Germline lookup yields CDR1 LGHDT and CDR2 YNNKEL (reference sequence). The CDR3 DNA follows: TGTGCCAGCAGCCAAGCGGAGGGGAATTCACCCCTCCACTTT. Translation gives CASSQAEGNSPLHF.

CDR3 amino acids: CSAREYRNGYTF. CDR3 sequence (DNA): TGCAGTGCTAGAGAATATAGGAACGGCTACACCTTC. The chain links TRBV20-1 to TRBJ1-2; D is uncertain. The V end was cut by 0 bases, the J end by 8 bases, with 10 bases between. The CDR3 spans 12 residues. Germline CDR1 DFQATT, CDR2 SNEGSKA (reference sequence).

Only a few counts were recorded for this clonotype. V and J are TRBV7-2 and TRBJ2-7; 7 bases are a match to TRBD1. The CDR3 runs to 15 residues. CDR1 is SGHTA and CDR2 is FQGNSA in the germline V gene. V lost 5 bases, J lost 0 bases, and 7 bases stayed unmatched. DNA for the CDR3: TGTGCCAGCAGCCCTGGCGGACAGGTCTCCTACGAGCAGTACTTC. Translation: CASSPGGQVSYEQYF.

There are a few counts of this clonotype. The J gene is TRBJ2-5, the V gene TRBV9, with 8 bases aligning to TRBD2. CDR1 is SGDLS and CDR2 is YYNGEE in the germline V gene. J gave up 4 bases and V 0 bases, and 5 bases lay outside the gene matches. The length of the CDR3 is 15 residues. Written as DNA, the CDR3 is TGTGCCAGCAGCGTAGCAGCGGGGGCTTTAGAGACCCAGTACTTC. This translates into CASSVAAGALETQYF.

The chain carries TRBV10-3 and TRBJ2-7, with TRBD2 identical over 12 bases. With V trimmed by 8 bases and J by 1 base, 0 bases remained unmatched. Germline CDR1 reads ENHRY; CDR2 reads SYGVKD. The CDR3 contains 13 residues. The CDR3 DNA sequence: TGTGCCATCGGACTAGCGGGGTCCTACGAGCAGTACTTC. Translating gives CAIGLAGSYEQYF.

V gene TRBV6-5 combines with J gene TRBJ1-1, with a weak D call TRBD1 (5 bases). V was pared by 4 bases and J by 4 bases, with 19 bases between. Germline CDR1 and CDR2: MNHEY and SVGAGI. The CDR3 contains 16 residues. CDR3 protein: CASSWGQGDVGTEAFF. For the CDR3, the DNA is TGTGCCAGCAGTTGGGGCCAGGGTGATGTCGGCACTGAAGCTTTCTTT.

CDR3 in DNA: TGCAGCGCCTATATACCGGGACTCTTCTCTGGGGCCAACGTCCTGACTTTC. It translates to CSAYIPGLFSGANVLTF. The chain joins TRBV29-1 to TRBJ2-6, with D possibly matching TRBD2 (6 bases). The V gene lost 7 bases and the J gene lost 0 bases, with 19 bases spanning the gap. The CDR3 consists of 17 residues. Germline V CDR1 and CDR2: SQVTM, ANQGSEA.

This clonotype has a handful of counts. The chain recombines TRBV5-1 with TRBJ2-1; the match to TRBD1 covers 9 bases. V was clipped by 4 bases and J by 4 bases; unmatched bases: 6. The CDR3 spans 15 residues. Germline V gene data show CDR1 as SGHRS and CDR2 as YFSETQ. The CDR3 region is CASSLEGTGYNEQFF. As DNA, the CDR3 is TGCGCCAGCAGCCTAGAGGGGACAGGGTACAATGAGCAGTTCTTC. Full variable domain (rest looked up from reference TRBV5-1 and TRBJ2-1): KAGVTQTPRYLIKTRGQQVTLSCSPISGHRSVSWYQQTPGQGLQFLFEYFSETQRNKGNFPGRFSGRQFSNSRSEMNVSTLELGDSALYLCASSLEGTGYNEQFFGPGTRLTVL.

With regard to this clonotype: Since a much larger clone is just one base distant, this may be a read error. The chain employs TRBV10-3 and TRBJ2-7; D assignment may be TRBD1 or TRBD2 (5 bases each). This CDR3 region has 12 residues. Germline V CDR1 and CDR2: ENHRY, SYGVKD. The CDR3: CAISRGSYERYF. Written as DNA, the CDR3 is TGTGCCATCAGTCGGGGCTCCTACGAGCGGTACTTC.

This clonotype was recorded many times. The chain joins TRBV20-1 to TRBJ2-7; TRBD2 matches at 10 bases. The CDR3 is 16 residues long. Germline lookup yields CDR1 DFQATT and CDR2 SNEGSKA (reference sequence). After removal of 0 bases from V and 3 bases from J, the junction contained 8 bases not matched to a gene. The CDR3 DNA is TGCAGTGCTAGAGATCCCAATAGCGGGGGGAGCTACGAGCAGTACTTC. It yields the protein CSARDPNSGGSYEQYF.